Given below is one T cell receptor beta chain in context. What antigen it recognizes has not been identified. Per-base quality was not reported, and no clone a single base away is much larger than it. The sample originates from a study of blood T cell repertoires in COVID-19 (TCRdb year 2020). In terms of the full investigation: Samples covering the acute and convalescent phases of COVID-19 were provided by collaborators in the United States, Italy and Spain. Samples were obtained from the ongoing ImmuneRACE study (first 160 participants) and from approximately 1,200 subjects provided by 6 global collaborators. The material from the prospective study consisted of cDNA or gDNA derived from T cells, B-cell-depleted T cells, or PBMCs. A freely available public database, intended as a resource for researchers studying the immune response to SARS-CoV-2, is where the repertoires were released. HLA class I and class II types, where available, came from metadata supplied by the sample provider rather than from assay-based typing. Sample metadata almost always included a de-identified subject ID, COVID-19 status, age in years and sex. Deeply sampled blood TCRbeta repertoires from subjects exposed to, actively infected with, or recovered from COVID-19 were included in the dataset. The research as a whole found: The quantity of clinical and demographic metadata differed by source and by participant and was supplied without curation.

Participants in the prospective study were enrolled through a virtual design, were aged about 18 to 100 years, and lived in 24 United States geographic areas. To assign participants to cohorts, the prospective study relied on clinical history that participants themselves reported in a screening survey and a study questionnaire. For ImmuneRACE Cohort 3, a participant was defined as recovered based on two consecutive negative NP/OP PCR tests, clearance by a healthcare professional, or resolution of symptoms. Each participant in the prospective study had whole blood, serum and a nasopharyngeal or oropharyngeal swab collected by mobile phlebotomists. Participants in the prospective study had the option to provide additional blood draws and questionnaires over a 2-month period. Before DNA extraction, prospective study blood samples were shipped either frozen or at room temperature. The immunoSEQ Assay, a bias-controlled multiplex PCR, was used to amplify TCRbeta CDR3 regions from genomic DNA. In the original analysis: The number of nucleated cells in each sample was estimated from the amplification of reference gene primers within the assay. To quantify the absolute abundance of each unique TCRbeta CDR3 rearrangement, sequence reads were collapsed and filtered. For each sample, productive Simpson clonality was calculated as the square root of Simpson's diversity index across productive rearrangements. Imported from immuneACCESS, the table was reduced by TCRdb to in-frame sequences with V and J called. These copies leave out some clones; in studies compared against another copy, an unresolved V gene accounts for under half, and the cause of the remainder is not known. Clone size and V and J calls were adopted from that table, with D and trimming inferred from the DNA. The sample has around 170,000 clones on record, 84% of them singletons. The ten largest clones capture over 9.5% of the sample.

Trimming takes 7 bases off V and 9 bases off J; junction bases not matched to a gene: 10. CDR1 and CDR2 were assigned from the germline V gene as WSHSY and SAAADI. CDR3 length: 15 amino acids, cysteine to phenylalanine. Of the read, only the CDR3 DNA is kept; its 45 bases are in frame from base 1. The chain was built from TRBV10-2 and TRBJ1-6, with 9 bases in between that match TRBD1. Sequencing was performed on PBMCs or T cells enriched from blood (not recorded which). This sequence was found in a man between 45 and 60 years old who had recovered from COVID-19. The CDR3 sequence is CASTIGTGYGSPLHF. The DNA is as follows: TGCGCCAGCACCATCGGGACAGGGTATGGTTCACCCCTCCACTTT.